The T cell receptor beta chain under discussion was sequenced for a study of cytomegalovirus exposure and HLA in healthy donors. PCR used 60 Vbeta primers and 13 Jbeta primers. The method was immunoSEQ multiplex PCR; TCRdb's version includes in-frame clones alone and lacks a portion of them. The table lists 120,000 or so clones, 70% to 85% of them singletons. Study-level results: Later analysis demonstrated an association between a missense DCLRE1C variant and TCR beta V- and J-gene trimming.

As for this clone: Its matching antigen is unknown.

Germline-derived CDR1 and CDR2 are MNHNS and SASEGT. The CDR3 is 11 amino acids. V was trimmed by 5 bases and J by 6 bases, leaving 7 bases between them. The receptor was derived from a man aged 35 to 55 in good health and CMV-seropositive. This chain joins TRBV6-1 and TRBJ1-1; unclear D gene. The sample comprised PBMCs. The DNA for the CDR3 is TGTGCCAGCAGTTTTACATCTGAAGCTTTCTTT. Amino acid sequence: CASSFTSEAFF.